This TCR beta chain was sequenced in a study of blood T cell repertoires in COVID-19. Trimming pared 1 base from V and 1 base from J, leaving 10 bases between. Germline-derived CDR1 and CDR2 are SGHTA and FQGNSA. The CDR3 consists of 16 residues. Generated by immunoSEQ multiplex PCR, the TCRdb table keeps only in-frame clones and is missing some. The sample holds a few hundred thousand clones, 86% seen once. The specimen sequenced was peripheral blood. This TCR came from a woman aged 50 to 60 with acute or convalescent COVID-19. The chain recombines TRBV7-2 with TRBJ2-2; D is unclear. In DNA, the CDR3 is TGTGCCAGCAGCTTAGGCCAGATTCGGAACACCGGGGAGCTGTTTTTT. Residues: CASSLGQIRNTGELFF.